A single sample is the source of the 3 T cell receptor beta chains below, sequenced in a study of T cell responses to AZD1222 COVID-19 vaccine. TCRdb's table, derived via immunoSEQ multiplex PCR, lists solely in-frame clones and lacks some. The profile shows roughly 150,000 clones, around 89% of them singletons. This specimen consisted of peripheral blood, obtained on day 0 of MenACWY control vaccination. Source of these receptors: an adult in good health.

This clone was observed a handful of times. The chain uses TRBV5-1 and TRBJ2-2; D uncertain. The CDR3 spans 16 residues. Germline lookup yields CDR1 SGHRS and CDR2 YFSETQ. V was shortened by 0 bases and J by 5 bases, with 14 bases between the two germline ends. The CDR3 here is CASSLDGVFKTGELFF. As DNA, the CDR3 is TGCGCCAGCAGCTTGGATGGGGTCTTTAAGACCGGGGAGCTGTTTTTT.

This chain links TRBV6-2 or TRBV6-3 with TRBJ2-7, with D perhaps TRBD1 (5 bases). The CDR3 is 14 amino acids. The germline V gene has CDR1 MNHEY and CDR2 SVGEGT. V lost 0 bases and J 2 bases, leaving 8 bases between the germline ends. The CDR3: CASSYSSGTYEQYF. In DNA, the CDR3 is TGTGCCAGCAGTTACTCCTCAGGGACCTACGAGCAGTACTTC.

The V gene is TRBV9, the J gene TRBJ2-7; D uncertain. Germline assignment: CDR1 SGDLS and CDR2 YYNGEE. There are 9 residues in the CDR3. The CDR3 bases are TGTGAAGAACCCTACGAGCAGTACTTC. This encodes CEEPYEQYF. The complete variable domain, with remaining parts taken from reference TRBV9 and TRBJ2-7, reads DSGVTQTPKHLITATGQRVTLRCSPRSGDLSVYWYQQSLDQGLQFLIQYYNGEERAKGNILERFSAQQFPDLHSELNLSSLELGDSALYFCEEPYEQYFGPGTRLTVT.